The 15 T cell receptor beta chains below come from one sample, sequenced in a study of T cells in Graves' hyperthyroidism and ophthalmopathy. TCR beta CDR3 sequences were amplified from RNA transcripts. Carried out on the TCR CDR3, a first-round RT-PCR used the HTBI primer set. TCRdb processed the multiplex PCR reads anew with MiXCR; each CDR3 protein has one entry. The table lists roughly 290,000 distinct CDR3 sequences, 15% to 20% of them singletons. Sequencing was carried out using blood. The source is a woman in her fifties or sixties with Graves' ophthalmopathy.

The gene calls are TRBV4-1 and TRBJ2-7; TRBD1 agrees at 9 bases. Trimming cost V 1 base and J 4 bases; bases outside gene matches: 2. CDR1 is MGHRA and CDR2 is YSYEKL in the germline V gene. CDR3 length equals 14 residues. The CDR3 DNA reads TGCGCCAGCAGCCAAGCGGGACAGGGTTACGAGCAGTACTTC. Its protein product is CASSQAGQGYEQYF.

The gene calls are TRBV5-1 and TRBJ1-1, with a possible D match to TRBD1 (5 bases). Trimming cost V 0 bases and J 5 bases, with 17 bases left between them. The CDR3 is 16 amino acids. Germline V lookup: CDR1 SGHRS, CDR2 YFSETQ. The CDR3 spells CASSLGPSQGGTEAFF. CDR3 coding DNA: TGCGCCAGCAGCTTGGGTCCTAGTCAGGGAGGGACTGAAGCTTTCTTT. Filled out from reference TRBV5-1 and TRBJ1-1, the complete variable domain reads KAGVTQTPRYLIKTRGQQVTLSCSPISGHRSVSWYQQTPGQGLQFLFEYFSETQRNKGNFPGRFSGRQFSNSRSEMNVSTLELGDSALYLCASSLGPSQGGTEAFFGQGTRLTVV.

This clonotype was observed many times. V usage is TRBV20-1 and J usage is TRBJ2-5; D remains ambiguous. Germline lookup yields CDR1 DFQATT and CDR2 SNEGSKA (reference sequence). Trimming took 0 bases from V and 2 from J, leaving 10 bases between them. There are 14 residues in the CDR3. The CDR3 spells CSARERVVQETQYF. The CDR3 nucleotides are TGCAGTGCTAGAGAACGTGTAGTTCAAGAGACCCAGTACTTC.

This clonotype was counted ten times or more. This chain uses TRBV6-2 or TRBV6-3 with TRBJ2-7; 7 bases map to TRBD1. CDR1 is MNHEY and CDR2 is SVGEGT in the germline V gene. This CDR3 has 12 amino acids. J gave up 3 bases and V 4 bases, and 0 bases lay outside the gene matches. The CDR3 sequence: CASSWTGYEQYF. DNA for the CDR3: TGTGCCAGCAGTTGGACAGGCTACGAGCAGTACTTC.

This chain connects TRBV10-3 to TRBJ1-6; TRBD1 matches at 7 bases. CDR1 is ENHRY, CDR2 SYGVKD, per germline. V was pared by 10 bases and J by 0 bases, with 6 bases of the junction left unmatched. CDR3 size: 15 residues. The CDR3 sequence is CATRGQNSYNSPLHF. In DNA, the CDR3 is TGTGCCACGCGGGGACAGAACTCCTATAATTCACCCCTCCACTTT.

This clonotype appeared a few times. The chain links TRBV7-6 to TRBJ2-2; tentatively, D is TRBD1 (6 bases). Looked up from germline, CDR1 is SGHVS and CDR2 is FNYEAQ. The length of the CDR3 is 16 residues. V was pared by 1 base and J by 3 bases, with 12 bases between. CDR3 nucleotide sequence: TGTGCCAGCAGCTTAGGACGAAGGACAGACACCGGGGAGCTGTTTTTT. Translating gives CASSLGRRTDTGELFF.

This clonotype occurred once. The J gene is TRBJ1-3, the V gene TRBV19; D remains ambiguous. The CDR3 totals 17 residues. Germline lookup yields CDR1 LNHDA and CDR2 SQIVND (reference sequence). Trimming took 5 bases from V and 1 from J, leaving 18 bases between them. The CDR3 spells CASSSPPGRSSGNTIYF. Here the CDR3 DNA reads TGTGCCAGTAGTTCCCCGCCAGGTCGTTCATCTGGAAACACCATATATTTT.

This clonotype has ten or more counts. The genes are TRBV5-1 and TRBJ1-1; 7 bases are a match to TRBD1. The germline gives CDR1 SGHRS, CDR2 YFSETQ. The CDR3 extends over 16 amino acids. After removal of 0 bases from V and 1 base from J, the junction contained 6 bases not matched to a gene. The CDR3 region has the DNA TGCGCCAGCAGCTTGGTTGGGACAGTAAAGAACACTGAAGCTTTCTTT. Its protein product is CASSLVGTVKNTEAFF.

This clonotype has ten or more counts. This chain uses TRBV7-2 with TRBJ2-1; D possibly corresponds to TRBD1 (5 bases). CDR1 and CDR2 from the germline V gene are SGHTA and FQGNSA. V lost 6 bases and J lost 7, with 16 bases in between. The CDR3 extends over 14 amino acids. CDR3 sequence (DNA): TGTGCCAGCAGTCGGGCCAGGGCTACGAATGAGCAGTTCTTC. Translating it yields CASSRARATNEQFF.

The chain recombines TRBV9 with TRBJ2-6; 7 nucleotides match TRBD1. The trim removed 4 bases at V and 4 bases at J, leaving 8 bases unmatched. The CDR3 has 16 residues. Germline CDR1 is SGDLS and CDR2 is YYNGEE. CDR3 sequence: CASSPRQGSGANVLTF. The CDR3 DNA sequence: TGTGCCAGCAGCCCACGACAGGGTTCCGGGGCCAACGTCCTGACTTTC.

This clonotype was counted many times. J is TRBJ2-1 and V is TRBV28, with TRBD2 as a possible D gene (6 bases). The CDR3 has 15 amino acids. Trimming removed 5 bases at V and 5 bases at J, with 16 bases between. CDR1 is MDHEN, CDR2 SYDVKM, per germline. The CDR3 nucleotides are TGTGCCAGCAGTATGCGGGGCCCGCGAGACAATGAGCAGTTCTTC. Its protein product is CASSMRGPRDNEQFF.

The chain links TRBV6-1 to TRBJ1-6; no definite D call. CDR1 MNHNS and CDR2 SASEGT come from the germline V gene. The CDR3 sequence is 14 residues long. Trimming shortened V by 0 bases and J by 9 bases, and 9 bases separated the two germline ends. DNA for the CDR3: TGTGCCAGCAGTGAAGCGGGTCCGGCTTCACCCCTCCACTTT. It codes for CASSEAGPASPLHF.

This clonotype was counted many times. The V gene is TRBV2, the J gene TRBJ2-2; D call uncertain. CDR1 and CDR2 (germline): SNHLY, FYNNEI. V lost 3 bases and J lost 5, with 10 bases in between. This CDR3 region has 14 residues. The chain's CDR3 is CASSDEMTTGELFF. The CDR3 bases are TGTGCCAGCAGTGATGAGATGACGACCGGGGAGCTGTTTTTT.

This clonotype was found many times. The chain recombines TRBV28 with TRBJ2-7; possible D gene TRBD1, 6 bases. The germline V gene has CDR1 MDHEN and CDR2 SYDVKM. There are 15 residues in the CDR3. Between the trimmed V and J ends, which lost 5 bases and 7 bases, there was a span of 21 bases. The CDR3 DNA follows: TGTGCCAGCAGTACTCGGGGCAGGGGAAACGGGGAGCAGTACTTC. It is translated as CASSTRGRGNGEQYF.

The table lists this clonotype with many counts. V is TRBV11-2 and J is TRBJ2-5; 8 bases are shared with TRBD1. Germline V gene sequence: CDR1 SGHAT, CDR2 FQNNGV. This CDR3 is built from 15 residues. Unmatched junction bases numbered 7, after V lost 3 bases and J lost 4 bases. The CDR3 loop is CASSFPAGGGETQYF. CDR3 coding DNA: TGTGCCAGCAGCTTCCCGGCAGGGGGCGGAGAGACCCAGTACTTC.